These 32 T cell receptor beta chains were sequenced from one sample in a study of blood T cell repertoires in COVID-19. Data came from immunoSEQ multiplex PCR; TCRdb stores just in-frame clones and leaves some out. The sample includes under 450,000 clones, about 86% of them seen just once. The sample was peripheral blood. The source is a woman aged 55-75 years with COVID-19, enrolled during active disease.

This rearrangement joins TRBV14 to TRBJ2-7; 9 positions agree with TRBD1. V dropped 4 bases and J dropped 3; count of bases not matched to a gene: 4. The CDR3 covers 14 residues. CDR1 SGHDN and CDR2 FVKESK come from the germline V gene. The chain's CDR3 is CASSLYRGRYEQYF. In nucleotides, the CDR3 is TGTGCCAGCAGCCTTTACAGGGGGCGCTACGAGCAGTACTTC.

This clone was recorded many times. The gene calls are TRBV6-4 and TRBJ2-1; 8 nucleotides line up with TRBD2. CDR3 size: 13 residues. With 5 bases clipped from V and 9 bases from J, the junction kept 6 bases outside the gene matches. The germline V gene encodes CDR1 MRHNA and CDR2 SNTAGT. The CDR3 here is CASSSGGSGEQFF. CDR3 bases: TGTGCCAGCAGTAGCGGGGGCTCGGGTGAGCAGTTCTTC.

V is TRBV27 and J is TRBJ1-1, with D unresolved. Per the germline V gene, CDR1 is MNHEY and CDR2 is SMNVEV (reference sequence). Trimming removed 5 bases from V and 1 base from J, with 17 bases in between. CDR3 length: 16 amino acids. CDR3 residues: CASSPIGTLANTEAFF. The CDR3 nucleotides read TGTGCCAGCAGTCCCATAGGCACCCTAGCGAACACTGAAGCTTTCTTT.

This clone was observed a few times. CDR3 sequence reads: CASSLGGQTYYEQYF. CDR3 in DNA: TGTGCCAGCAGCTTGGGGGGACAAACTTACTACGAGCAGTACTTC. The V and J genes are TRBV5-4 and TRBJ2-7; possible D gene TRBD1, 6 bases. Germline loops: CDR1 SGHNT, CDR2 YYREEE (reference sequence). V lost 0 bases and J lost 3, with 13 bases in between. The CDR3 covers 15 residues.

The chain has TRBV19 and TRBJ1-4, with 9 bases identical to TRBD1. The J segment lost 8 bases and the V segment lost 5 bases, leaving 9 bases of the junction unmatched. The CDR3 loop spans 15 amino acids. Germline assignment: CDR1 LNHDA and CDR2 SQIVND (reference sequence). The DNA for the CDR3 is TGTGCCAGTAGTGCCGACAGGGGGTCGCGGGAAAAACTGTTTTTT. Amino acid sequence: CASSADRGSREKLFF.

This rearrangement joins TRBV19 to TRBJ2-3; maybe TRBD1 (6 bases). There are 14 residues in the CDR3. The V gene's germline CDR1 is LNHDA and CDR2 SQIVND (reference sequence). The V end lost 11 bases, the J end lost 0 bases, and 15 bases lay between the germline ends. CDR3 loop: CASRTALSTDTQYF. The CDR3 DNA sequence: TGTGCCTCTAGGACAGCCCTCAGCACAGATACGCAGTATTTT. Combining the CDR3 with reference TRBV19 and TRBJ2-3 gives the whole variable domain DGGITQSPKYLFRKEGQNVTLSCEQNLNHDAMYWYRQDPGQGLRLIYYSQIVNDFQKGDIAEGYSVSREKKESFPLTVTSAQKNPTAFYLCASRTALSTDTQYFGPGTRLTVL.

V usage is TRBV6-5 and J usage is TRBJ2-1, with 7 positions matching TRBD1. In germline, CDR1 is MNHEY, CDR2 SVGAGI. Trimming cost V 5 bases and J 12 bases; bases outside gene matches: 7. The CDR3 runs 12 residues. CDR3: CASSPNRGSQFF. The CDR3 coding sequence is TGTGCCAGCAGTCCTAACAGGGGATCGCAGTTCTTC.

V is TRBV6-2 or TRBV6-3 and J is TRBJ2-1; 9 bases line up with TRBD2. Germline CDR1 and CDR2: MNHEY and SVGEGT. The length of the CDR3 is 15 residues. Trimming removed 5 bases from V and 4 bases from J; junction bases left unmatched: 6. The CDR3 loop reads CASSRFLAGYNEQFF. CDR3 DNA sequence: TGTGCCAGCAGTCGATTCCTAGCGGGGTACAATGAGCAGTTCTTC.

The chain combines TRBV6-5 with TRBJ1-5; 7 bases match TRBD1. This CDR3 comprises 12 residues. V lost 5 bases, J lost 9 bases, and 4 bases stayed unmatched. The germline CDR1 and CDR2 sequences are MNHEY and SVGAGI. Here the CDR3 DNA reads TGTGCCAGCAGTACCTACAGGGGGCCCCAGCATTTT. Translating it yields CASSTYRGPQHF.

This clone was detected a few times. V usage is TRBV14 and J usage is TRBJ2-2, with 10 bases fitting TRBD2. Germline values: CDR1 SGHDN, CDR2 FVKESK. This CDR3 is 14 amino acids long. J was trimmed by 5 bases and V by 7 bases; bases with no gene match: 4. CDR3 loop: CASTSSGGTGELFF. CDR3 nucleotides: TGTGCCAGCACATCTAGCGGGGGAACCGGGGAGCTGTTTTTT. Supplemented by reference TRBV14 and TRBJ2-2, the full variable domain reads EAGVTQFPSHSVIEKGQTVTLRCDPISGHDNLYWYRRVMGKEIKFLLHFVKESKQDESGMPNNRFLAERTGGTYSTLKVQPAELEDSGVYFCASTSSGGTGELFFGEGSRLTVL.

The chain combines TRBV6-5 with TRBJ2-2; no clear D. V was trimmed by 6 bases and J by 1 base, leaving 9 bases between them. The CDR3 sequence is 14 residues long. The V gene's germline CDR1 is MNHEY and CDR2 SVGAGI. The chain's CDR3 is CASRPSQNTGELFF. For the CDR3, the DNA is TGTGCCAGCAGACCTAGTCAGAACACCGGGGAGCTGTTTTTT.

V is TRBV10-3 and J is TRBJ1-1; D possibly corresponds to TRBD1 (5 bases). V was clipped by 2 bases and J by 1 base, with 8 bases between them. CDR1 and CDR2 (germline): ENHRY, SYGVKD. This CDR3 spans 14 amino acids. The DNA for the CDR3 is TGTGCCATCAGTGAGCGCAGGGAGAACACTGAAGCTTTCTTT. This translates into CAISERRENTEAFF.

Worth noting for this clone: This CDR3 is also generated by other DNA sequences in the sample. The rearrangement joins TRBV18 to TRBJ2-1; 8 nucleotides align to TRBD1. Germline lookup yields CDR1 KGHSH and CDR2 LQKENI. J was trimmed by 2 bases and V by 6 bases; bases with no gene match: 3. The CDR3 consists of 14 residues. CDR3 bases: TGTGCCAGCTCCGGGACAGGAACCTACAATGAGCAGTTCTTC. Translation: CASSGTGTYNEQFF.

This clone occurred once. V is TRBV11-2 and J is TRBJ2-6; weak D call: TRBD1 (6 bases). Trimming cost V 4 bases and J 0 bases, with 16 bases left between them. Germline V gene lookup returns CDR1 SGHAT and CDR2 FQNNGV. This CDR3 contains 18 residues. The CDR3 DNA reads TGTGCCAGCAGCTCCCCACGCGGACAGCCCTCTGGGGCCAACGTCCTGACTTTC. Translation: CASSSPRGQPSGANVLTF.

The rearrangement joins TRBV9 to TRBJ1-1; 7 bases agree with TRBD1. Germline V CDR1 and CDR2: SGDLS, YYNGEE. The CDR3 is 16 residues long. V trimming: 3 bases; J trimming: 5 bases; junction bases outside the gene matches: 13. The CDR3: CASSANPTGKETEAFF. The DNA for the CDR3 is TGTGCCAGCAGCGCGAACCCGACAGGGAAGGAGACTGAAGCTTTCTTT.

The rearrangement links TRBV7-3 to TRBJ2-3, with 7 bases aligning to TRBD2. This CDR3 has 19 residues. The J segment lost 2 bases and the V segment lost 2 bases, leaving 16 bases of the junction unmatched. Germline CDR1 and CDR2: SGHTA and FQGTGA. CDR3 loop: CASSLPAGRPIMYTDTQYF. The CDR3, as DNA: TGTGCCAGCAGCTTACCAGCGGGGAGACCGATTATGTACACAGATACGCAGTATTTT.

V is TRBV13 and J is TRBJ2-7; possibly TRBD1 for D (5 bases). The CDR3 loop spans 13 amino acids. Looked up from germline, CDR1 is PRHDT and CDR2 is FYEKMQ (reference sequence). V was clipped by 1 base and J by 5 bases, with 9 bases between them. The CDR3 loop is CASSLVRADEQYF. Written as DNA, the CDR3 is TGTGCCAGCAGCTTAGTCAGGGCAGACGAGCAGTACTTC.

Only one count was recorded for this clone. The chain combines TRBV13 with TRBJ2-5; TRBD1 matches 11 bases. Germline CDR1 is PRHDT and CDR2 is FYEKMQ (reference sequence). The length of the CDR3 is 17 residues. J was trimmed by 3 bases and V by 1 base; bases with no gene match: 7. CDR3 sequence reads: CASSLEKPGQGEETQYF. The CDR3, as DNA: TGTGCCAGCAGCTTAGAAAAACCGGGACAGGGGGAAGAGACCCAGTACTTC. Full variable domain (outside the CDR3, taken from reference TRBV13 and TRBJ2-5): AAGVIQSPRHLIKEKRETATLKCYPIPRHDTVYWYQQGPGQDPQFLISFYEKMQSDKGSIPDRFSAQQFSDYHSELNMSSLELGDSALYFCASSLEKPGQGEETQYFGPGTRLLVL.

The chain uses TRBV5-4 and TRBJ2-2; TRBD1 is a possible D gene (5 bases). V was pared by 4 bases and J by 4 bases, with 17 bases between. Germline values: CDR1 SGHNT, CDR2 YYREEE (reference sequence). The CDR3 extends over 16 amino acids. DNA of the CDR3: TGTGCCAGCAGCGTGGTGGGGCTCGGGCGCACCGGGGAGCTGTTTTTT. Protein: CASSVVGLGRTGELFF. Full variable domain (rest looked up from reference TRBV5-4 and TRBJ2-2): ETGVTQSPTHLIKTRGQQVTLRCSSQSGHNTVSWYQQALGQGPQFIFQYYREEENGRGNFPPRFSGLQFPNYSSELNVNALELDDSALYLCASSVVGLGRTGELFFGEGSRLTVL.

The V and J genes are TRBV5-6 and TRBJ1-5, with 9 bases that match TRBD1. The V and J ends lost 3 bases and 5 bases, in that order; junction bases with no gene match: 9. This CDR3 is built from 16 residues. Germline values: CDR1 SGHDT, CDR2 YYEEEE. CDR3: CASSSQGQGSYQPQHF. CDR3 DNA: TGTGCCAGCAGCTCCCAGGGACAGGGCTCTTATCAGCCCCAGCATTTT.

The CDR3 protein is CASSWGTSPEQFF. In DNA, the CDR3 is TGTGCCAGCAGCTGGGGGACTAGCCCTGAGCAGTTCTTC. V is TRBV11-2 and J is TRBJ2-1, with TRBD2 identical over 9 bases. Germline values: CDR1 SGHAT, CDR2 FQNNGV. J gave up 9 bases and V 4 bases, and 4 bases lay outside the gene matches. The CDR3 contains 13 residues. The whole variable domain, filled in from reference TRBV11-2 and TRBJ2-1, reads EAGVAQSPRYKIIEKRQSVAFWCNPISGHATLYWYQQILGQGPKLLIQFQNNGVVDDSQLPKDRFSAERLKGVDSTLKIQPAKLEDSAVYLCASSWGTSPEQFFGPGTRLTVL.

The chain joins TRBV14 to TRBJ2-7, with 7 bases lining up with TRBD1. The CDR3 loop spans 15 amino acids. With V trimmed by 2 bases and J by 2 bases, 6 bases remained unmatched. Germline V gene sequence: CDR1 SGHDN, CDR2 FVKESK. CDR3 in amino acids: CASSQLPRGTYEQYF. CDR3 coding DNA: TGTGCCAGCAGCCAATTACCCAGGGGGACCTACGAGCAGTACTTC.

This chain connects TRBV7-9 to TRBJ1-5; D unclear. Germline lookup yields CDR1 SEHNR and CDR2 FQNEAQ (reference sequence). V gave up 4 bases and J gave up 4 bases, with 11 bases separating them. The CDR3 has 14 residues. The CDR3 loop reads CASSSPGKNQPQHF. The CDR3 nucleotides are TGTGCCAGCAGCTCCCCGGGAAAAAATCAGCCCCAGCATTTT.

The V and J genes are TRBV21-1 and TRBJ2-7; no DNA check was done on the table's D call, TRBD2. TRBV21-1 is recorded as a pseudogene. The length of the CDR3 is 17 residues. Here the CDR3 reads CASSRLLDRDSSYEQYF. CDR3 nucleotide sequence: TGTGCCAGCAGCAGACTCCTCGACCGGGACTCTTCCTACGAGCAGTACTTC.

The chain combines TRBV7-2 with TRBJ1-5, with D uncertain. CDR1 is SGHTA, CDR2 FQGNSA, per germline. This CDR3 has 16 amino acids. Trimming took off 5 bases at V and 0 bases at J, with 14 bases between the two ends. The CDR3 here is CASSPLRQNSNQPQHF. The CDR3 region has the DNA TGTGCCAGCAGCCCGTTAAGACAAAATAGCAATCAGCCCCAGCATTTT.

The CDR3 nucleotides read TGTGCCATCAGCTCCGGGGGGTCTAACTCCTACAATGAGCAGTTCTTC. This sequence encodes CAISSGGSNSYNEQFF. The chain uses TRBV10-3 and TRBJ2-1; 7 bases match TRBD2. The CDR3 loop spans 16 amino acids. After removal of 6 bases from V and 0 bases from J, the junction contained 8 bases not matched to a gene. Germline V lookup: CDR1 ENHRY, CDR2 SYGVKD.

The V and J genes are TRBV7-6 and TRBJ2-1; weak D call: TRBD2 (6 bases). The length of the CDR3 is 14 residues. The V gene lost 2 bases and the J gene lost 5 bases, with 10 bases spanning the gap. In germline, CDR1 is SGHVS, CDR2 FNYEAQ. CDR3 protein: CASSLSGGDNEQFF. The CDR3 nucleotides read TGTGCCAGCAGCTTAAGCGGCGGGGACAATGAGCAGTTCTTC.

This clone has just one count. The chain joins TRBV11-3 to TRBJ2-5, with D perhaps TRBD2 (6 bases). With 11 bases removed from V and 2 bases from J, the gap between germline ends came to 33 bases. This CDR3 spans 19 amino acids. The germline V gene encodes CDR1 SGHNT and CDR2 YENEEA. Here the CDR3 reads CAQQLSPESQNGGQETQYF. CDR3 nucleotides: TGTGCCCAGCAGCTTAGTCCCGAGAGTCAGAACGGAGGGCAAGAGACCCAGTACTTC.

This chain connects TRBV2 to TRBJ2-3; the match to TRBD2 covers 7 bases. With 6 bases clipped from V and 2 bases from J, the junction kept 11 bases outside the gene matches. This CDR3 region has 16 residues. CDR1 and CDR2 from the germline V gene are SNHLY and FYNNEI. CDR3 protein: CASSSPRAGNTDTQYF. DNA of the CDR3: TGTGCCAGCAGCTCCCCGAGAGCGGGAAACACAGATACGCAGTATTTT.

This clone appeared once. V usage is TRBV4-1 and J usage is TRBJ1-2; 12 nucleotides agree with TRBD1. Per germline, CDR1 MGHRA and CDR2 YSYEKL. This CDR3 spans 15 amino acids. J was trimmed by 7 bases and V by 4 bases; bases with no gene match: 7. CDR3 loop: CASSRTGTGGVGYTF. The CDR3 DNA reads as TGCGCCAGCAGCCGAACCGGGACAGGGGGCGTTGGCTACACCTTC.

The chain joins TRBV7-2 to TRBJ2-5, with 12 bases that match TRBD2. CDR3 size: 15 residues. V was clipped by 5 bases and J by 4 bases; unmatched bases: 5. Germline V lookup: CDR1 SGHTA, CDR2 FQGNSA. CDR3 sequence reads: CASSAGLAGRETQYF. The CDR3 nucleotides read TGTGCCAGCAGCGCAGGACTAGCGGGGAGAGAGACCCAGTACTTC. Full variable domain (remainder filled in from reference TRBV7-2 and TRBJ2-5): GAGVSQSPSNKVTEKGKDVELRCDPISGHTALYWYRQSLGQGLEFLIYFQGNSAPDKSGLPSDRFSAERTGGSVSTLTIQRTQQEDSAVYLCASSAGLAGRETQYFGPGTRLLVL.

The chain couples TRBV6-2 or TRBV6-3 to TRBJ1-2; tentative D call: TRBD1 (5 bases). The V end lost 5 bases, the J end lost 7 bases, and 14 bases lay between the germline ends. CDR1 is MNHEY and CDR2 is SVGEGT in the germline V gene. The CDR3 sequence is 13 residues long. CDR3: CASSRQGSGGYTF. The CDR3 DNA is TGTGCCAGCAGTCGTCAGGGATCGGGTGGCTACACCTTC.